This T cell receptor beta chain was recorded in a study of T cell repertoires in cytomegalovirus infection. TCRdb fed the reads into MiXCR, producing one record per CDR3 protein. The data contain roughly 87,000 distinct CDR3 sequences, approximately 32% of them seen just once; the ten biggest clones take up 65% to 75%. This CDR3 region has 16 residues. Trimming shortened V by 5 bases and J by 3 bases, and 20 bases separated the two germline ends. CDR1 is SEHNR and CDR2 is FQNEAQ in the germline V gene (reference sequence). Of note for this clonotype: Its specificity is not known.

The V call is TRBV7-9, the J call TRBJ2-7, with a weak D call TRBD1 (6 bases). This material consisted of CD8+ T cells from cultured PBMCs, taken from culture after CMV antigen stimulation. This TCR came from a human donor in good health (CMV status not recorded). Some clones in this sample may be carry-over from other donors' samples. The CDR3 sequence: CASSETFLQGFYEQYF. For the CDR3, the DNA is TGTGCCAGCAGCGAAACCTTTTTACAGGGATTCTACGAGCAGTACTTC.